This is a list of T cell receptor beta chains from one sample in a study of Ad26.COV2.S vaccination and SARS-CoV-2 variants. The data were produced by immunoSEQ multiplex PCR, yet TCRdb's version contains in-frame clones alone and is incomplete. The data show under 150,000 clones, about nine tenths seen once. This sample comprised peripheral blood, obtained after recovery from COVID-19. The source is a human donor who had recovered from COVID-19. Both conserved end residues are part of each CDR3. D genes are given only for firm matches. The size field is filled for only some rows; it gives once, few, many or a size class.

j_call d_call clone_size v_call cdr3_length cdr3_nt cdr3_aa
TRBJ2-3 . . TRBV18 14 TGTGCCAGCTCACCACTTGAGAGCACAGATACGCAGTATTTT CASSPLESTDTQYF
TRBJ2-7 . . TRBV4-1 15 TGCGCCAGCAGCCAAGATACGGGGGCCATATACGAGCAGTACTTC CASSQDTGAIYEQYF
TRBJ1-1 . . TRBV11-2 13 TGTGCCAGCAGCCTAGACTTGAACACTGAAGCTTTCTTT CASSLDLNTEAFF
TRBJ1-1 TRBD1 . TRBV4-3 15 TGCGCCAGCAGCCAAGTCGCAGGGGGGAACACTGAAGCTTTCTTT CASSQVAGGNTEAFF
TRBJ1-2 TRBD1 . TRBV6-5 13 TGTGCCAGCAGCTCGGACAGGGCGCTCGGCTACACCTTC CASSSDRALGYTF
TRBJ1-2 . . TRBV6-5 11 TGTGCCAGCAGCGCCCAGGAGGGCTACACCTTC CASSAQEGYTF
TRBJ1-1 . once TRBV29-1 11 TGCAGCGTTACGGGGAGCCTTGAAGCTTTCTTT CSVTGSLEAFF
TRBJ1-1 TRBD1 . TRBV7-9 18 TGTGCCAGCAGCTCTTATGACCGGGACAGGGAAGGACGAGGTGAAGCTTTCTTT CASSSYDRDREGRGEAFF
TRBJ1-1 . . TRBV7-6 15 TGTGCCAGCAGCTTAGAAGGGACGGGGAGTACTGAAGCTTTCTTT CASSLEGTGSTEAFF
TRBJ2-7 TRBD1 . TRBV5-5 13 TGTGCCAGCACCGGGACAGGGGGATACGAGCAGTACTTC CASTGTGGYEQYF
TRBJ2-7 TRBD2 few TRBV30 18 TGTGCCTGGAGTGCCAGTAAGCTAGCGGGGGGTAGCTCCTACGAGCAGTACTTC CAWSASKLAGGSSYEQYF
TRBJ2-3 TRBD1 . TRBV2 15 TGTGCCAGCAGTTCACAGGGGGTCAAGACAGATACGCAGTATTTT CASSSQGVKTDTQYF
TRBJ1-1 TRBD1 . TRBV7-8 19 TGTGCCAGCAGCGATCACAGGGGCTGGGTCATTGTTTCGAACACTGAAGCTTTCTTT CASSDHRGWVIVSNTEAFF
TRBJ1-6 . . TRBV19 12 TGTGCCAGTACTTTTGGGAATTCACCCCTCCACTTT CASTFGNSPLHF
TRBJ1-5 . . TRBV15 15 TGTGCCACCGGGCATACTCGGGGGGGAAATCAGCCCCAGCATTTT CATGHTRGGNQPQHF
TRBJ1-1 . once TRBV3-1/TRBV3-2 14 TGTGCCAGCAGCCAAGCACTCCTGAACACTGAAGCTTTCTTT CASSQALLNTEAFF
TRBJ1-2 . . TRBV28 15 TGTGCCAGCAGCGCACCTGACGGACCCTACTATGGCTACACCTTC CASSAPDGPYYGYTF
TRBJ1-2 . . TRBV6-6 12 TGTGCCAGTCAGGGCCGCGGCTATGGCTACACCTTC CASQGRGYGYTF
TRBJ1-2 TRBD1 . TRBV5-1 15 TGCGCCAGCAGCTACGGACAGGGTCAGGACTATGGCTACACCTTC CASSYGQGQDYGYTF
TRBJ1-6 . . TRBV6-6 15 TGTGCCAGCAGTTACTCCCCAGGGGATTATTCACCCCTCCACTTT CASSYSPGDYSPLHF
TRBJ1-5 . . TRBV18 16 TGTGCCAGCTCACCATACACCCCAGATAGCAATCAGCCCCAGCATTTT CASSPYTPDSNQPQHF
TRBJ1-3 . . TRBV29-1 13 TGCAGCGCTGAATGGCGCCAAGGAAACACCATATATTTT CSAEWRQGNTIYF
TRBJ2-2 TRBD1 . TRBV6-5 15 TGTGCCAGCAGTTCCGACAGGGGGCGCATCGGGGAGCTGTTTTTT CASSSDRGRIGELFF
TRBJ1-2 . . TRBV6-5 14 TGTGCCAGCAGTCCGGGGGGGAGGGTTATGGGCTACACCTTC CASSPGGRVMGYTF
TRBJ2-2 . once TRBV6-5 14 TGTGCCAGCAGAGCCTCGGGGAGCACCGGGGAGCTGTTTTTT CASRASGSTGELFF
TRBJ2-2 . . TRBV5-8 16 TGTGCCAGCAGCTCGCAGGGCCTACTGAACACCGGGGAGCTGTTTTTT CASSSQGLLNTGELFF
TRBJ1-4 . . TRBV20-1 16 TGCAGTGCTAGTGACCTCCCGGATGGGAATAATGAAAAACTGTTTTTT CSASDLPDGNNEKLFF
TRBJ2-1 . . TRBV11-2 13 TGTGCCAGCAGCTTAGAAGCGGGCATTGAGCAGTTCTTC CASSLEAGIEQFF
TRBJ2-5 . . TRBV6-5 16 TGTGCCAGCAGTTACGGGGGGGCCTCGATACAAGAGACCCAGTACTTC CASSYGGASIQETQYF
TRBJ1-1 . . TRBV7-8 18 TGTGCCAGCAGCCCAAGACTACCACTAAAGGGCTTGAACACTGAAGCTTTCTTT CASSPRLPLKGLNTEAFF
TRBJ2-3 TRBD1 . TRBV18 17 TGTGCCAGCTCACCTCTGCCCCAGGGACAGGGGCCTCATACGCAGTATTTT CASSPLPQGQGPHTQYF
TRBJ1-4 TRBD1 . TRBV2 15 TGTGCCAGCAGTCCACCGGGACAGAGGAATGAAAAACTGTTTTTT CASSPPGQRNEKLFF
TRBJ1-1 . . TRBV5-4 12 TGTGCCAGCCGAACGGGGAACACTGAAGCTTTCTTT CASRTGNTEAFF
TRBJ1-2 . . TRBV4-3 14 TGCGCCAGCAGCCAAGATCGGGGGAACTATGGCTACACCTTC CASSQDRGNYGYTF
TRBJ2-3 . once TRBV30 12 TGTGCCTGCGAAAGAGGGACAGATACGCAGTATTTT CACERGTDTQYF
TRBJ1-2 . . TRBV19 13 TGTGCCAGTTCACAGGGAAACCTCTATGGCTACACCTTC CASSQGNLYGYTF
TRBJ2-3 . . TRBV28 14 TGTGCCAGCAGTTTACCCGTCTCGGCAGATACGCAGTATTTT CASSLPVSADTQYF
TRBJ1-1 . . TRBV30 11 TGTGCCTGGAGTATATCAGGGGAAGCTTTCTTT CAWSISGEAFF
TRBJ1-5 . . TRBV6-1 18 TGTGCCAGCAGTGCCCGCGGGCCTCGACCGGGAGGAGATCAGCCCCAGCATTTT CASSARGPRPGGDQPQHF
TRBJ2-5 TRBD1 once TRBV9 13 TGTGCCAGCAGCCCACAGGGGTGGGAGACCCAGTACTTC CASSPQGWETQYF
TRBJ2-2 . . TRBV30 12 TGTGCCTGGACTGGGGGCCCCGGGGAGCTGTTTTTT CAWTGGPGELFF
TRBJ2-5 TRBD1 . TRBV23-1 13 TGCGCCAGCAGTCAATCCTACAGGGGGACCCAGTACTTC CASSQSYRGTQYF
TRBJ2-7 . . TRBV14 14 TGTGCCAGCAGCCGGGTCCGAGGGGCCTACGAGCAGTACTTC CASSRVRGAYEQYF
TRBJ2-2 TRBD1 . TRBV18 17 TGTGCCAGCTCATTACAACAGGGGCAGACGAACACCGGGGAGCTGTTTTTT CASSLQQGQTNTGELFF
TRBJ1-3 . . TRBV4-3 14 TGCGCCAGCAGCCAAGTCACCTCTGGAAACACCATATATTTT CASSQVTSGNTIYF
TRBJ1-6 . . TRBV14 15 TGTGCCAGCAGCCAAGATAGAGGGGTTAATTCACCCCTCCACTTT CASSQDRGVNSPLHF
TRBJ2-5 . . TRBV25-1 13 TGTGCCAGCAGTGAATATGGCGAGGAGACCCAGTACTTC CASSEYGEETQYF
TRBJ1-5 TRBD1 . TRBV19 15 TGTGCCAGTAGTATGGGACAGGGAATCGGGCAGCCCCAGCATTTT CASSMGQGIGQPQHF
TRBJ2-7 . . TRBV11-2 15 TGTGCCAGCAGCTGGGACACCTCGGGCTCCTACGAGCAGTACTTC CASSWDTSGSYEQYF
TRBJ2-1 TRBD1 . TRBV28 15 TGTGCCAGCAGTTTGGACAGGGGATTCTACAATGAGCAGTTCTTC CASSLDRGFYNEQFF
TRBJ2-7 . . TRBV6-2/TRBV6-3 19 TGTGCCAGCAGTTACTCTCGGACAGGGACTAGGAGGACGATCTACGAGCAGTACTTC CASSYSRTGTRRTIYEQYF
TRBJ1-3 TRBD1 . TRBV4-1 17 TGCGCCAGCAGCCAAGACGGGACAGGGGTCTCTGGAAACACCATATATTTT CASSQDGTGVSGNTIYF
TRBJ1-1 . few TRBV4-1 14 TGCGCCAGCAGCCAAGTATTCACAGGTGGTGAAGCTTTCTTT CASSQVFTGGEAFF
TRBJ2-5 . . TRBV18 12 TGTGCCAGCTCGCCACGTGCCGAGACCCAGTACTTC CASSPRAETQYF
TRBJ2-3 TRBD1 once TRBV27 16 TGTGCCAGCAGTTTATCCGGGACAGGGCCCGCAGATACGCAGTATTTT CASSLSGTGPADTQYF
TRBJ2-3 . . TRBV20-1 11 TGCAGTGCTAGAGGGGGAGATACGCAGTATTTT CSARGGDTQYF